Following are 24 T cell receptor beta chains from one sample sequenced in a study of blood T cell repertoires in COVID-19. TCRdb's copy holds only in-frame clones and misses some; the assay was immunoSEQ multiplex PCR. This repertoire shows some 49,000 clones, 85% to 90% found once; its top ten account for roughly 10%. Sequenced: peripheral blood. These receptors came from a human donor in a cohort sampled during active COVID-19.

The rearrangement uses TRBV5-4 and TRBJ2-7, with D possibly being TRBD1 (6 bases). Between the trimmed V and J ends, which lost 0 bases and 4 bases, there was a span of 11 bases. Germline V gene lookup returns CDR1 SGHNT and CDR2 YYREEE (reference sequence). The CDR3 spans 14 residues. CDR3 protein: CASSLGQGYYEQYF. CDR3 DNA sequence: TGTGCCAGCAGCTTGGGGCAGGGGTATTACGAGCAGTACTTC.

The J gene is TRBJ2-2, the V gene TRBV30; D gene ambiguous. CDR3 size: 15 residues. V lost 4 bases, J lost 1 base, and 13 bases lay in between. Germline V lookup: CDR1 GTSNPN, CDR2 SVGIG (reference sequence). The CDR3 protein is CAWIPFVWNTGELFF. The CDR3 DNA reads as TGTGCCTGGATTCCGTTTGTATGGAACACCGGGGAGCTGTTTTTT.

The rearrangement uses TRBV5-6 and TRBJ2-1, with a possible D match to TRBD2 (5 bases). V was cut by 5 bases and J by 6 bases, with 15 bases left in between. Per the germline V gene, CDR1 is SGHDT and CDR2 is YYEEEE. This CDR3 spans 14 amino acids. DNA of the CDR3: TGTGCCAGCAGTTATGAAAACGCGGGCAATGAGCAGTTCTTC. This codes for CASSYENAGNEQFF.

CDR3 loop: CASSQATGRREPQHF. The CDR3 DNA reads TGCGCCAGCAGCCAAGCGACAGGGCGTCGGGAGCCCCAGCATTTT. The chain joins TRBV4-1 to TRBJ1-5, with TRBD1 matching 7 bases. This CDR3 is 15 amino acids long. Germline V gene data show CDR1 as MGHRA and CDR2 as YSYEKL. Germline trimming cut 1 base from V and 8 bases from J; bases unmatched to any gene: 8.

The CDR3 reads CATSESGTGGVYGYTF. The CDR3 DNA follows: TGTGCCACCAGTGAATCCGGGACAGGGGGCGTCTATGGCTACACCTTC. The chain uses TRBV24-1 and TRBJ1-2, with 12 bases fitting TRBD1. This CDR3 is 16 amino acids long. Looked up from germline, CDR1 is KGHDR and CDR2 is SFDVKD. The V gene end was trimmed by 4 bases and the J gene end by 4 bases; junction bases not matched to a gene: 6.

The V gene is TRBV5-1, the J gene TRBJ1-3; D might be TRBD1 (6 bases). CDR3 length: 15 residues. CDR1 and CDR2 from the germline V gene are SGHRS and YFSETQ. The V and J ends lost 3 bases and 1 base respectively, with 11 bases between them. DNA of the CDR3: TGCGCCAGCAGCTCGACAGGTTTTTCTGGAAACACCATATATTTT. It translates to CASSSTGFSGNTIYF.

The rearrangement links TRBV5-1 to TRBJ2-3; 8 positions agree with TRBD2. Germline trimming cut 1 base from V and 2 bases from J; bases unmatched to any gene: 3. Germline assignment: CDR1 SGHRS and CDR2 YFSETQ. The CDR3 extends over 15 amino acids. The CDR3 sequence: CASSLQAGATDTQYF. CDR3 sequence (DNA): TGCGCCAGCAGCTTGCAAGCGGGAGCCACAGATACGCAGTATTTT.

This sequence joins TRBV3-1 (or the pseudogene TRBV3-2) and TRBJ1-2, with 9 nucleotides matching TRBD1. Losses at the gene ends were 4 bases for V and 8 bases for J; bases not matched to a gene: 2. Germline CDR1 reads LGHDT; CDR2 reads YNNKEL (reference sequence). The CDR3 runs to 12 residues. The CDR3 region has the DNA TGTGCCAGCAGCCGGACAGGGGAAGGCTACACCTTC. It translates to CASSRTGEGYTF.

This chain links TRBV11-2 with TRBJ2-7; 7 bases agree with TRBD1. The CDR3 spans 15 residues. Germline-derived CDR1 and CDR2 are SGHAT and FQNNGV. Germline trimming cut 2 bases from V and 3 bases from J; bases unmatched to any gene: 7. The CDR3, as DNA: TGTGCCAGCAGCTTAAGCACGGGGACAGACTACGAGCAGTACTTC. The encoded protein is CASSLSTGTDYEQYF.

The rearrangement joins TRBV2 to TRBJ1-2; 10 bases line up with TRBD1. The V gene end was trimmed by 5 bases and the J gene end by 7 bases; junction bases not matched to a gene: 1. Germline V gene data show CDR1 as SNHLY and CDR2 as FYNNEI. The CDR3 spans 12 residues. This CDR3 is CASSWTGGGYTF. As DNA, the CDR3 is TGTGCCAGCAGTTGGACAGGGGGTGGCTACACCTTC.

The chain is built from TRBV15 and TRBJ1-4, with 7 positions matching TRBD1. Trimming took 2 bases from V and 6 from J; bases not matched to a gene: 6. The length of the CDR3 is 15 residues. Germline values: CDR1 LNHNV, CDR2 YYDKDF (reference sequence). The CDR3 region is CATSRPRGIDEKLFF. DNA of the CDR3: TGTGCCACCAGCAGACCCAGGGGGATCGATGAAAAACTGTTTTTT.

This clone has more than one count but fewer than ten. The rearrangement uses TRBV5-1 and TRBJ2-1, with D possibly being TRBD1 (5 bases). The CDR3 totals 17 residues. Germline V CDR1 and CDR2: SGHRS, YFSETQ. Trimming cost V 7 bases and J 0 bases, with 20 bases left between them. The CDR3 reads CASDNRGTPSSYNEQFF. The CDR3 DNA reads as TGCGCCAGCGACAATAGGGGCACCCCGAGCTCCTACAATGAGCAGTTCTTC.

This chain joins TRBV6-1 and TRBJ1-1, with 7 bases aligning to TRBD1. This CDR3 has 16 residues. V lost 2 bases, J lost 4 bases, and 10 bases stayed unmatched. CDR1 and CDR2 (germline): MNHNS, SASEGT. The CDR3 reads CASSESRTGARTEAFF. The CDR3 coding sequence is TGTGCCAGCAGTGAATCTAGGACAGGCGCCCGCACTGAAGCTTTCTTT.

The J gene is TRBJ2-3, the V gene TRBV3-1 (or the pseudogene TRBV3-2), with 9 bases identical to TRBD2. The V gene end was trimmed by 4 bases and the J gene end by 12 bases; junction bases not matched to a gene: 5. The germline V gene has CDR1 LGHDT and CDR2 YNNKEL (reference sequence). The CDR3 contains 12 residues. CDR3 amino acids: CASSPSGKAQYF. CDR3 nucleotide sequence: TGTGCCAGCAGCCCTAGCGGGAAGGCTCAGTATTTT.

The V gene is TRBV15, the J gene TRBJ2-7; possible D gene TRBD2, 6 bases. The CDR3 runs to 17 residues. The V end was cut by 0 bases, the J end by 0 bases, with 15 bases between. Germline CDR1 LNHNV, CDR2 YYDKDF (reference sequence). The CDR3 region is CATSRDQAAGSSYEQYF. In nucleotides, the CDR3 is TGTGCCACCAGCAGAGATCAGGCGGCCGGGAGCTCCTACGAGCAGTACTTC.

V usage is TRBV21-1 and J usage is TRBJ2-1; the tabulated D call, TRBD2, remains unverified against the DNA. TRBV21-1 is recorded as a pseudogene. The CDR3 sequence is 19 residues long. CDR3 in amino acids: CASSTPGTSGKSSYNEQFF. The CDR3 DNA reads TGTGCCAGCAGCACCCCCGGGACTAGCGGGAAGAGCTCCTACAATGAGCAGTTCTTC.

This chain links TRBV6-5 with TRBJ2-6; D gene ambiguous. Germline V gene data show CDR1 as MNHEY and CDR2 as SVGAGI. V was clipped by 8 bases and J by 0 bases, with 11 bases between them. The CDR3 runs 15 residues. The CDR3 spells CASFSFGSGANVLTF. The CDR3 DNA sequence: TGTGCCAGCTTTTCGTTCGGCTCTGGGGCCAACGTCCTGACTTTC.

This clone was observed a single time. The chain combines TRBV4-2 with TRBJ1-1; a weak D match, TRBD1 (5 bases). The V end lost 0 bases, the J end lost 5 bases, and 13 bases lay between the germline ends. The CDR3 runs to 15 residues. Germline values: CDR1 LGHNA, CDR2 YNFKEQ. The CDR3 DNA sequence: TGTGCCAGCAGCCAAGATGGGGCAGGGAGGACTGAAGCTTTCTTT. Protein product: CASSQDGAGRTEAFF.

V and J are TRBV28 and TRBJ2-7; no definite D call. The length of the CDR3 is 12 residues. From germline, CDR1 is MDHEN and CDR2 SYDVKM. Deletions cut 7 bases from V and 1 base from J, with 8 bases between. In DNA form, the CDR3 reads TGTGCCAGCAACACAGTTTCCTACGAGCAGTACTTC. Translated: CASNTVSYEQYF.

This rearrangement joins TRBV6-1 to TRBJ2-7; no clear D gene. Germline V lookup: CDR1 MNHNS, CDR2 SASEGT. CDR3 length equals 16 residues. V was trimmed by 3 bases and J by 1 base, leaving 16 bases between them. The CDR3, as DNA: TGTGCCAGCAGTGATTTTAGGCAGAGACTTTCCTACGAGCAGTACTTC. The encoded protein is CASSDFRQRLSYEQYF.

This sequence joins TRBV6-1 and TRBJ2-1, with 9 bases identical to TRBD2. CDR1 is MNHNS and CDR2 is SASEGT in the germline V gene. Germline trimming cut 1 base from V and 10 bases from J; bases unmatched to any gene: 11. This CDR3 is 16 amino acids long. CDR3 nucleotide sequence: TGTGCCAGCAGTGAAGTGGCTAGCGGGATCCCGGGGGAGCAGTTCTTC. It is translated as CASSEVASGIPGEQFF.

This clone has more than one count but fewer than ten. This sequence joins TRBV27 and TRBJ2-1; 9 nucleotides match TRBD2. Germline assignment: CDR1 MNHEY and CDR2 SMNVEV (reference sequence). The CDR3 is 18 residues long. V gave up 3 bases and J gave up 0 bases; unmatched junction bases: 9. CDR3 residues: CASSFRSGRHSSYNEQFF. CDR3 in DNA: TGTGCCAGCAGTTTCCGAAGCGGGAGGCACAGCTCCTACAATGAGCAGTTCTTC.

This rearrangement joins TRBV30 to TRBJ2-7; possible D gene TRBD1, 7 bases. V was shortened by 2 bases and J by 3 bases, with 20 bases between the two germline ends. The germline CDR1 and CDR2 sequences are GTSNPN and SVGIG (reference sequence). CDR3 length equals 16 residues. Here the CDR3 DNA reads TGTGCCTGGAGTAATATTCGGAGGGACAGACTCTACGAGCAGTACTTC. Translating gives CAWSNIRRDRLYEQYF.

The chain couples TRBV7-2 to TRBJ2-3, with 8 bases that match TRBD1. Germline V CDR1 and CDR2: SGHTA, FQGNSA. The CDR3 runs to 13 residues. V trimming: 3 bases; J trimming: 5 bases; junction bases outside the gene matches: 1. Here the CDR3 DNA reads TGTGCCAGCAGCTTCGGGACAGGAGATACGCAGTATTTT. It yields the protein CASSFGTGDTQYF. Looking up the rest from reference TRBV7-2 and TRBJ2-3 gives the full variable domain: GAGVSQSPSNKVTEKGKDVELRCDPISGHTALYWYRQSLGQGLEFLIYFQGNSAPDKSGLPSDRFSAERTGGSVSTLTIQRTQQEDSAVYLCASSFGTGDTQYFGPGTRLTVL.